The present TCR beta chain was sequenced within a study of blood T cell repertoires in COVID-19. Study-level background: From the United States, Italy and Spain came samples of acute and convalescent COVID-19.

Sequencing was performed with immunoSEQ multiplex PCR; in TCRdb, only in-frame clones are kept and a portion is missing. The data show a few hundred thousand clones, with roughly 86% seen just once and 1.7% held by the top ten. The CDR3 totals 15 residues. V gave up 5 bases and J gave up 10 bases; unmatched junction bases: 10. CDR1 MNHEY and CDR2 SMNVEV come from the germline V gene (reference sequence). This clonotype was sampled from a woman aged 25 to 39 who had recovered from COVID-19. The J gene is TRBJ1-6, the V gene TRBV27; 8 bases map to TRBD1. Specimen: PBMCs or T cells enriched from blood (not recorded which). CDR3 sequence: CASSPLRTGYSPLHF. The CDR3, as DNA: TGTGCCAGCAGTCCTCTTCGGACAGGGTACTCACCCCTCCACTTT.